These 5 T cell receptor beta chains were all obtained from the same sample, sequenced in a study of blood T cell repertoires in COVID-19. Sequencing was performed with immunoSEQ multiplex PCR; in TCRdb, only in-frame clones are kept and a portion is missing. This table has about 140,000 clones, 80% to 85% appearing once. Specimen: peripheral blood. These TCRs come from a human donor in a cohort sampled during active COVID-19.

J is TRBJ2-5 and V is TRBV18; D is ambiguous. Germline V gene sequence: CDR1 KGHSH, CDR2 LQKENI. The CDR3 has 14 amino acids. Trimming shortened V by 4 bases and J by 2 bases, and 11 bases separated the two germline ends. The CDR3, as DNA: TGTGCCAGCTCACGCTCGACAACGCAAGAGACCCAGTACTTC. This translates into CASSRSTTQETQYF.

The chain recombines TRBV5-1 with TRBJ1-3; TRBD1 agrees at 8 bases. V was pared by 4 bases and J by 4 bases, with 7 bases of the junction left unmatched. The CDR3 runs 15 residues. CDR1 SGHRS and CDR2 YFSETQ come from the germline V gene. The CDR3 nucleotides read TGCGCCAGCAGCGCCCTTGGACAGGGAGGAAACACCATATATTTT. Amino acids: CASSALGQGGNTIYF.

The genes are TRBV28 and TRBJ2-2; the match to TRBD1 covers 7 bases. This CDR3 has 18 amino acids. Looked up from germline, CDR1 is MDHEN and CDR2 is SYDVKM. Unmatched junction bases numbered 13, after V lost 2 bases and J lost 4 bases. The CDR3 here is CASSLDEGAGLSTGELFF. DNA for the CDR3: TGTGCCAGCAGTTTAGACGAGGGGGCAGGGTTGAGCACCGGGGAGCTGTTTTTT. Full variable domain (remainder filled in from reference TRBV28 and TRBJ2-2): DVKVTQSSRYLVKRTGEKVFLECVQDMDHENMFWYRQDPGLGLRLIYFSYDVKMKEKGDIPEGYSVSREKKERFSLILESASTNQTSMYLCASSLDEGAGLSTGELFFGEGSRLTVL.

V gene TRBV29-1 combines with J gene TRBJ1-1; tentatively, D is TRBD1 (6 bases). Germline V CDR1 and CDR2: SQVTM, ANQGSEA. The CDR3 totals 16 residues. The ends were cut back, 6 bases at V and 4 bases at J, with 24 bases in the middle. The CDR3 spells CSVRTISYRAATEAFF. CDR3 DNA sequence: TGCAGCGTACGAACCATATCGTACAGGGCGGCCACTGAAGCTTTCTTT.

The chain is built from TRBV3-1 (or the pseudogene TRBV3-2) and TRBJ2-2; D may be TRBD1 (6 bases). Germline CDR1 LGHDT, CDR2 YNNKEL (reference sequence). Trimming pared 2 bases from V and 6 bases from J, leaving 13 bases between. The CDR3 is 15 amino acids. The CDR3: CASSQRQGMSGELFF. The CDR3 DNA follows: TGTGCCAGCAGCCAACGTCAGGGGATGTCCGGGGAGCTGTTTTTT.